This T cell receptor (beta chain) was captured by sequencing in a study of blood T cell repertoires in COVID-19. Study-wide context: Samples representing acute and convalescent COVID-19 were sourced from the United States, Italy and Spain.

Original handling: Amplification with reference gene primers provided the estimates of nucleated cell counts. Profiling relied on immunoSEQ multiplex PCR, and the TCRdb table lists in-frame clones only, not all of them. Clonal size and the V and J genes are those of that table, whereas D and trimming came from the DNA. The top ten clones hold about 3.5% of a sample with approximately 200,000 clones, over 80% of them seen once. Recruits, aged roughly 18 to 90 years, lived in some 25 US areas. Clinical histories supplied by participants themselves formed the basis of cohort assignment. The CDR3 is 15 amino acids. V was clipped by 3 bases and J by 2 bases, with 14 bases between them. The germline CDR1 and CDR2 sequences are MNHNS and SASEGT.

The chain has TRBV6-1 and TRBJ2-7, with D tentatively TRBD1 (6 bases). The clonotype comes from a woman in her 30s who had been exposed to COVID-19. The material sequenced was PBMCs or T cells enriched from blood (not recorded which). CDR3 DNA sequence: TGTGCCAGCAGTGACCGGGACACCAGACCCTACGAGCAGTACTTC. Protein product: CASSDRDTRPYEQYF.